The entry below describes one TCR beta chain. Its antigen is as yet unknown. Other nucleotide sequences from this sample produce the same CDR3. The CDR3 sequence is 14 residues long. Trimming cost V 1 base and J 1 base, with 7 bases left between them. Germline V gene data show CDR1 as KGHSH and CDR2 as LQKENI. The sample belongs to a study of shared clonotypes between healthy human individuals. Study in general: Donors were a couple of women and a few men aged 18 to 49.

Clones were read by immunoSEQ multiplex PCR, and TCRdb kept only the in-frame ones, dropping some. The sample lists 2.3 million or so clones; just over 90% were seen once. Points from the study as a whole: A generally larger estimated richness was seen in naive subsets than in memory subsets.

The sequencing sample was made of naive CD4+ T cells from PBMCs. The subset: CD45RA+ positively selected. The origin of this receptor is a man between 18 and 35 years old in good health. Some clones in this sample may be carry-over from other donors' samples. The chain combines TRBV18 with TRBJ1-1; D is unresolved. CDR3 sequence reads: CASSPRLENTEAFF. DNA for the CDR3: TGTGCCAGCTCACCACGGCTGGAGAACACTGAAGCTTTCTTT.